Listed below are T cell receptor beta chains from one sample, sequenced in a study of sequential checkpoint blockade in melanoma. Assay used: immunoSEQ multiplex PCR; TCRdb lists only in-frame clones, some missing. The sample shows more than 10,000 clones, 74% of them seen only once. The starting material was CD8+ T cells sorted from blood (inferred from file names), obtained from a patient given nivolumab and ipilimumab in sequence. These receptors all come from a human donor with melanoma. Each CDR3 is given with its conserved first and last residue.

V	CDR3
TRBV29-1	CSVQVSPYEQYF
TRBV6-5	CASSQGSYNEQFF
TRBV27	CASSQNGAIGETQYF
TRBV11-3	CAPATRRGGSNQPQHF
TRBV4-3	CASSPPGSAEQYF
TRBV19	CASSQGSSGTEAFF
TRBV10-3	CAISESVAGGNYGYTF
TRBV5-4	CASSQTGSSYNEQFF
TRBV6-4	CASREGGETDTQYF
TRBV9	CASSGAPGEAKNIQYF
TRBV5-1	CASSGPEGVGTGELFF
TRBV10-3	CAISQGNNEQFF
TRBV7-6	CASSLEGAHTEAFF
TRBV7-9	CASSLLRLSGQETQYF
TRBV7-9	CASSQTRGPNTEAFF
TRBV27	CASSSGFVKNIQYF
TRBV7-9	CASSLDRQGPQGKQFF
TRBV21-1	CASSPGQGWELFF
TRBV5-6	CASSPDSMSETQYF
TRBV11-3	CASSTRGPYEQYF
TRBV5-1	CASSEGDGAGELFF
TRBV13	CASSSSGRGDTQYF
TRBV27	CASRTGSYGYTF
TRBV4-2	CASSPQMNTEAFF
TRBV5-1	CASSSLQGASGNTIYF
TRBV30	CAWSVRQGYQETQYF
TRBV7-2	CASSLANRVVDTQYF
TRBV4-1	CASSLPDNEQFF